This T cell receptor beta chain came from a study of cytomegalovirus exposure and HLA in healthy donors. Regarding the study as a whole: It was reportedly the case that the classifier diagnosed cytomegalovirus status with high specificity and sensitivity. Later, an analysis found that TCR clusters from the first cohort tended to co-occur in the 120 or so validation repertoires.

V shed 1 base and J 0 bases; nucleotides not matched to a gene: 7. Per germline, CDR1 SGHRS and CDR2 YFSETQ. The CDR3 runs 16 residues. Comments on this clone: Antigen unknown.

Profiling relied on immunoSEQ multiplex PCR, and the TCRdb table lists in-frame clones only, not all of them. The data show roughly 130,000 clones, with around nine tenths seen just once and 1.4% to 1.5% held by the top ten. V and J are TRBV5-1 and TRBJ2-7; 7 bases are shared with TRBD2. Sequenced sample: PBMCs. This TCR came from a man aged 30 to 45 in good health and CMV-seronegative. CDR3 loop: CASSLLGGSLSYEQYF. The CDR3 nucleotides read TGCGCCAGCAGCTTGTTGGGCGGGAGTCTCTCCTACGAGCAGTACTTC.